Sequencing of this T cell receptor (beta chain) was carried out in a study of cytomegalovirus exposure and HLA in healthy donors. In the PCR, 60 Vbeta and 13 Jbeta primers were used. How the authors handled the data: About 10 million of some 80 million unique TCR beta chains were shared, per a later count. Method: immunoSEQ multiplex PCR; TCRdb's copy keeps in-frame clones and lacks some. The DNA gave D and trimming, while V, J and clone size come from that table. Altogether 160,000 or so clones are present, approximately 79% being singletons, with the ten largest covering about 4.6%. Trimming took 2 bases from V and 0 from J, leaving 14 bases between them. The CDR3 spans 17 residues. From germline, CDR1 is SNHLY and CDR2 FYNNEI.

The chain couples TRBV2 to TRBJ1-3; a possible D gene is TRBD1 (6 bases). Source material: PBMCs. This clonotype was obtained from a man aged 35-49 years in good health and CMV-seronegative. This CDR3 is CASSEFIGQSSGNTIYF. For the CDR3, the DNA is TGTGCCAGCAGTGAATTTATAGGACAGTCCTCTGGAAACACCATATATTTT.